This TCR beta chain was sequenced during a study of cytomegalovirus exposure and HLA in healthy donors. Germline values: CDR1 MNHEY, CDR2 SMNVEV (reference sequence). After removal of 7 bases from V and 4 bases from J, the junction contained 12 bases not matched to a gene. The CDR3 has 17 residues. Samples came from healthy bone marrow donors. Donors showed nominal health when sampled, although they likely had unrecorded immune exposures. Primers for the PCR totalled 60 Vbeta and 13 Jbeta. TCRdb's table, derived via immunoSEQ multiplex PCR, lists solely in-frame clones and lacks some. The sample holds more than 150,000 clones; less than 80% are singletons and the top ten take about 1.5%.

The sequencing input was PBMCs. This TCR was sampled from a man younger than 35 in good health and CMV-seronegative. The chain uses TRBV27 and TRBJ2-1; 11 bases are shared with TRBD1. The CDR3 nucleotides are TGTGCCAGCACCACCATAGAGGGGGACAGGGGGTACAATGAGCAGTTCTTC. Translating it yields CASTTIEGDRGYNEQFF.